This T cell receptor (beta chain) comes out of a study of T cells in Graves' hyperthyroidism and ophthalmopathy. Amplification targeted TCR beta CDR3 regions from RNA transcripts. With the HTBI primer set, the TCR CDR3 went through a first round of RT-PCR. From the multiplex PCR reads, TCRdb called clonotypes with MiXCR, one entry per CDR3 protein. The profile covers about 500,000 distinct CDR3 sequences, with about 45% appearing a single time and about two fifths taken by the ten largest. V dropped 5 bases and J dropped 6 bases, with 14 bases sitting between them. This CDR3 comprises 13 residues. In germline, CDR1 is SGHAT, CDR2 FQNNGV.

Sequenced: peripheral blood or thyroid tissue (not recorded which). The clonotype was recovered from an adult woman with Graves' disease, either hyperthyroidism or ophthalmopathy (not recorded which). The gene calls are TRBV11-2 and TRBJ2-7; D may be TRBD2 (5 bases). CDR3 loop: CASSPAGEIEQYF. The CDR3 DNA is TGTGCCAGCAGCCCGGCGGGCGAAATCGAGCAGTACTTC.